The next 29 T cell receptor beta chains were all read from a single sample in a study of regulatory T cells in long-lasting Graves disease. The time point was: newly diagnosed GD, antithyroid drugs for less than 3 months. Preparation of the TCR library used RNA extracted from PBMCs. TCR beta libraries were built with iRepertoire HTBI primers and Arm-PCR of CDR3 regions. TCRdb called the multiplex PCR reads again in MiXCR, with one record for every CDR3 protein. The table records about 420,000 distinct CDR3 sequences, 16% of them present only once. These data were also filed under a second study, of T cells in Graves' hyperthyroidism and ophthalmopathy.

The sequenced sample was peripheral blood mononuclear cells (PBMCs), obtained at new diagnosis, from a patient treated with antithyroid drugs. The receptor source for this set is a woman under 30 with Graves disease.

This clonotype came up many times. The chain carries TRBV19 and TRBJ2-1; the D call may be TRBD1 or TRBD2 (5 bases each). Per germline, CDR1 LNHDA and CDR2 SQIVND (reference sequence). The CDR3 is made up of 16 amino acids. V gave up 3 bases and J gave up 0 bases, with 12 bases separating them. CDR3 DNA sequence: TGTGCCAGTAGTATCAGTCATGGGGGCTCCTACAATGAGCAGTTCTTC. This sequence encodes CASSISHGGSYNEQFF.

The CDR3 here is CASSDRAVSGNTIYF. The CDR3 DNA sequence: TGTGCCAGCAGCGATAGGGCCGTCTCTGGAAACACCATATATTTT. V usage is TRBV14 and J usage is TRBJ1-3; D unclear. Germline lookup yields CDR1 SGHDN and CDR2 FVKESK. This CDR3 has 15 residues. The V end lost 5 bases, the J end lost 0 bases, and 11 bases lay between the germline ends.

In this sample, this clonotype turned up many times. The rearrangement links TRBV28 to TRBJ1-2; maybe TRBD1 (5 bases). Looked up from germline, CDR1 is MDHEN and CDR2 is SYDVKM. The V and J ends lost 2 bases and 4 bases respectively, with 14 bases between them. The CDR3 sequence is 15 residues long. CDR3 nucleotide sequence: TGTGCCAGCAGTTTAAGTCTGGGACTGGTCTATGGCTACACCTTC. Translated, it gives CASSLSLGLVYGYTF.

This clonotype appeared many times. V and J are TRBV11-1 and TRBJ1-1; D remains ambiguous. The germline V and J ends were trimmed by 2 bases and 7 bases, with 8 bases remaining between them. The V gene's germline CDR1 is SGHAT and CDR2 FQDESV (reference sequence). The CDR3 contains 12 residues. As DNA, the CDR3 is TGTGCCAGCAGCTTAAGGACGGATGAAGCTTTCTTT. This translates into CASSLRTDEAFF. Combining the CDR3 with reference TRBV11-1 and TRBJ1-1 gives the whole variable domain EAEVAQSPRYKITEKSQAVAFWCDPISGHATLYWYRQILGQGPELLVQFQDESVVDDSQLPKDRFSAERLKGVDSTLKIQPAELGDSAMYLCASSLRTDEAFFGQGTRLTVV.

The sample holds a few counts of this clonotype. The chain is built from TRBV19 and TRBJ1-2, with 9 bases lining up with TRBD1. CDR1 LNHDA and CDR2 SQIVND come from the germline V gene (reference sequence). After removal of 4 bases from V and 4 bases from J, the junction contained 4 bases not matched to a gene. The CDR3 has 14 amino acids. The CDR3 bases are TGTGCCAGTAGTAGACAGGGGGGTGGCTATGGCTACACCTTC. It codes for CASSRQGGGYGYTF.

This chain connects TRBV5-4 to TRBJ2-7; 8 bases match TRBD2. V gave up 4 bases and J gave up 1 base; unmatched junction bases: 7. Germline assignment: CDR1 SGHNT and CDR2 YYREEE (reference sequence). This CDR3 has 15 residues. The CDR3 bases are TGTGCCAGCAGCGCGGGGGGAAAGGGATCCTACGAGCAGTACTTC. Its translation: CASSAGGKGSYEQYF.

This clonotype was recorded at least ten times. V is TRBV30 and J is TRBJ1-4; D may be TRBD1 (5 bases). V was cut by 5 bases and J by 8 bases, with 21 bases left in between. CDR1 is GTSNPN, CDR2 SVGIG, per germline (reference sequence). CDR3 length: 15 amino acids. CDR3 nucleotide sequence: TGTGCCTGGCGAGTTGGGGCGTGGGGAATCGAAAAACTGTTTTTT. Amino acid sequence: CAWRVGAWGIEKLFF.

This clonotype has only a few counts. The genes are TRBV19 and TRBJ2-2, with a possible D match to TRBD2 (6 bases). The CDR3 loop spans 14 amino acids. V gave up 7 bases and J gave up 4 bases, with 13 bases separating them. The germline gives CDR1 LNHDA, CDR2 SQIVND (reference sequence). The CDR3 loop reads CASTYGGFTGELFF. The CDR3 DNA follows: TGTGCCAGTACCTACGGAGGGTTCACCGGGGAGCTGTTTTTT.

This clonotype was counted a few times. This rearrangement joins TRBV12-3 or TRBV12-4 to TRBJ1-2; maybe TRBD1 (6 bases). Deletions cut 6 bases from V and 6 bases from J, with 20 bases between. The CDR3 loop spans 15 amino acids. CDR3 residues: CASRPKIRTANGYTF. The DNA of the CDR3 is TGTGCCAGCAGACCTAAAATCAGGACAGCCAATGGCTACACCTTC.

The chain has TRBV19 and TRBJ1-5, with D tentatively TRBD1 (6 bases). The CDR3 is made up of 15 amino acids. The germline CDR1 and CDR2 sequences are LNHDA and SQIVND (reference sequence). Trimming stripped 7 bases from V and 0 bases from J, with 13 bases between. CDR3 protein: CASTDRSPSNQPQHF. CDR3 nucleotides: TGTGCCAGTACGGACAGAAGCCCTAGCAATCAGCCCCAGCATTTT.

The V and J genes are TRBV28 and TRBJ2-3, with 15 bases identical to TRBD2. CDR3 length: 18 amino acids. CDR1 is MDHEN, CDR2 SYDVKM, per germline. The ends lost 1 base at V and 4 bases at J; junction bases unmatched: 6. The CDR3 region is CASSLYLGLAGGADTQYF. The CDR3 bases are TGTGCCAGCAGTTTATATCTAGGACTAGCGGGAGGGGCAGATACGCAGTATTTT.

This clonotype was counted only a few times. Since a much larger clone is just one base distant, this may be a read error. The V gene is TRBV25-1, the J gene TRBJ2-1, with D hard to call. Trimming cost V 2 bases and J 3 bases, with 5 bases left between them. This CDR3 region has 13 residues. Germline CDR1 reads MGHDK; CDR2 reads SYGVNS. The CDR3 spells CASSEKGYNEQFF. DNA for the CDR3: TGTGCCAGCAGTGAAAAGGGCTACAATGAGCAGTTCTTC.

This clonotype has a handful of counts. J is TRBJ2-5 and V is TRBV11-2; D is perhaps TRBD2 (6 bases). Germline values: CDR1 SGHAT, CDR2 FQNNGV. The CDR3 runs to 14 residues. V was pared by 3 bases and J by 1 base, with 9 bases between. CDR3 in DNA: TGTGCCAGCAGCTTTTGGGAGGCCCAAGAGACCCAGTACTTC. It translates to CASSFWEAQETQYF.

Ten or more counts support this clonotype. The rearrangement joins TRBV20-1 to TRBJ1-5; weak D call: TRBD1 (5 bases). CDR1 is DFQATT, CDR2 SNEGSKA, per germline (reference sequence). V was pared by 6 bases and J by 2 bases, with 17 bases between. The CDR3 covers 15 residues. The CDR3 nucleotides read TGCAGTGCCACCTACCATGCGGGGGGCAATCAGCCCCAGCATTTT. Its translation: CSATYHAGGNQPQHF.

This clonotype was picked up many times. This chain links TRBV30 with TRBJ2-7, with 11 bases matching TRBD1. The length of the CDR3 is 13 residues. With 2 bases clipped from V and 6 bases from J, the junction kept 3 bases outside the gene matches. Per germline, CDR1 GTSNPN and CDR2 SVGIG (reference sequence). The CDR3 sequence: CAWSRGTGGEQYF. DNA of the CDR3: TGTGCCTGGAGTCGCGGGACAGGGGGCGAGCAGTACTTC. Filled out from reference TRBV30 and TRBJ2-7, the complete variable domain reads SQTIHQWPATLVQPVGSPLSLECTVEGTSNPNLYWYRQAAGRGLQLLFYSVGIGQISSEVPQNLSASRPQDRQFILSSKKLLLSDSGFYLCAWSRGTGGEQYFGPGTRLTVT.

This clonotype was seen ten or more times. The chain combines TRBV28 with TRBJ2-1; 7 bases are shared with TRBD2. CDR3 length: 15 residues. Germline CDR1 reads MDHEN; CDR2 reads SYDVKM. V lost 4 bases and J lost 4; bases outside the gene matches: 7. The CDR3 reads CASSSREYVYNEQFF. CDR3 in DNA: TGTGCCAGCAGTTCGCGGGAGTACGTTTACAATGAGCAGTTCTTC.

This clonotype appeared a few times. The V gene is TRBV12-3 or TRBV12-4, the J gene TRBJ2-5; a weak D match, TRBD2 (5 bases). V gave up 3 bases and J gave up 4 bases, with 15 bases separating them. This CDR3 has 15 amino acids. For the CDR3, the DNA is TGTGCCAGCAGTTTTGAGGCCTTCCGGGGAGAGACCCAGTACTTC. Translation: CASSFEAFRGETQYF.

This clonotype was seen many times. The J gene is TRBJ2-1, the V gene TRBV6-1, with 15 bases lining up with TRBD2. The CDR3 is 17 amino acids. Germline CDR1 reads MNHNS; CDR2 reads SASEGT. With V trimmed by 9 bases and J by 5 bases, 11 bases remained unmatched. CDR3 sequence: CASKDPGTSGRNNEQFF. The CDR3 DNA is TGTGCCAGTAAAGACCCCGGGACTAGCGGGAGGAACAATGAGCAGTTCTTC.

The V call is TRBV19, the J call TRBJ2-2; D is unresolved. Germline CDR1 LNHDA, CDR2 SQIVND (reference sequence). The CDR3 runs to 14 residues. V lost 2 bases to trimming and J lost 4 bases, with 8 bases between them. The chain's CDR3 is CASSISGGTGELFF. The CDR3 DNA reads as TGTGCCAGTAGTATATCCGGCGGCACCGGGGAGCTGTTTTTT. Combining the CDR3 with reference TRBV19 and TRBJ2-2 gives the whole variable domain DGGITQSPKYLFRKEGQNVTLSCEQNLNHDAMYWYRQDPGQGLRLIYYSQIVNDFQKGDIAEGYSVSREKKESFPLTVTSAQKNPTAFYLCASSISGGTGELFFGEGSRLTVL.

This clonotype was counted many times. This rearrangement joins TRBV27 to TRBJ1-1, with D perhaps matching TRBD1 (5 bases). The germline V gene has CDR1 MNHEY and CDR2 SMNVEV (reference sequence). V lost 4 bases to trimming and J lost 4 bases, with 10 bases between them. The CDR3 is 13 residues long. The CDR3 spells CASSWGGITEAFF. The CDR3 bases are TGTGCCAGCAGTTGGGGCGGTATCACTGAAGCTTTCTTT.

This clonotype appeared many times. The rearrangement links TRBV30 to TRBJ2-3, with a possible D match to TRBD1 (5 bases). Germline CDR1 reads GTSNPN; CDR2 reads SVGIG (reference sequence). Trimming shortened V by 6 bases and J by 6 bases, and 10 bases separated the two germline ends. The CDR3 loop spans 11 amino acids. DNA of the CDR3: TGTGCCTGTCCCAGGGCGGATACGCAGTATTTT. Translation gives CACPRADTQYF. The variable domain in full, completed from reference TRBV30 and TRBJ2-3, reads SQTIHQWPATLVQPVGSPLSLECTVEGTSNPNLYWYRQAAGRGLQLLFYSVGIGQISSEVPQNLSASRPQDRQFILSSKKLLLSDSGFYLCACPRADTQYFGPGTRLTVL.

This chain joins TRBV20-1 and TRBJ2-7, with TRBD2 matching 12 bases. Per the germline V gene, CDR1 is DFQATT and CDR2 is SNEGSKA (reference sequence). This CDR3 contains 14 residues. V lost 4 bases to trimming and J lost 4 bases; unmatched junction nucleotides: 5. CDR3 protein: CSANPTSGRYEQYF. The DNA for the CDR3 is TGCAGTGCTAACCCGACTAGCGGGAGATACGAGCAGTACTTC.

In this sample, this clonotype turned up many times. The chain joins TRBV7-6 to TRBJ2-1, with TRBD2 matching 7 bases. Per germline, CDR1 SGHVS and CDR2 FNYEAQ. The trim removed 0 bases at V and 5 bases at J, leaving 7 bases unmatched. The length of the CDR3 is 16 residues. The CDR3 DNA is TGTGCCAGCAGCTTAGCGACCGGGAGGCTTAACAATGAGCAGTTCTTC. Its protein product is CASSLATGRLNNEQFF.

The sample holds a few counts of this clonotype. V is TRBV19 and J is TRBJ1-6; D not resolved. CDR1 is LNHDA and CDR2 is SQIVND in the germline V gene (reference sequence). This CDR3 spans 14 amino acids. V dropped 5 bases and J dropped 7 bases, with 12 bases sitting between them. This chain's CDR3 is CASSWTGPNSPLHF. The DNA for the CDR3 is TGTGCCAGTAGTTGGACCGGGCCCAATTCACCCCTCCACTTT.

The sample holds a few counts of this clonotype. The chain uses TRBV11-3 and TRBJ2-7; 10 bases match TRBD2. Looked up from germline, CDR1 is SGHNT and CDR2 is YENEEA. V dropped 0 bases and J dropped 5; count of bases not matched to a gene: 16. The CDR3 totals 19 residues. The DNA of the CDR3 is TGTGCCAGCAGCTTAGACGGAGGGTCTAGCGGGAGTAAGAGAAACGAGCAGTACTTC. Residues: CASSLDGGSSGSKRNEQYF. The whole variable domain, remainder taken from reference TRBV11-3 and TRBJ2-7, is EAGVVQSPRYKIIEKKQPVAFWCNPISGHNTLYWYLQNLGQGPELLIRYENEEAVDDSQLPKDRFSAERLKGVDSTLKIQPAELGDSAVYLCASSLDGGSSGSKRNEQYFGPGTRLTVT.

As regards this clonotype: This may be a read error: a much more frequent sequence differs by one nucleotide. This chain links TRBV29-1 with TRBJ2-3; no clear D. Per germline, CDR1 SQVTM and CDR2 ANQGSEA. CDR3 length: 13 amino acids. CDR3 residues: CSVEMLATDAQYF. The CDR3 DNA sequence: TGCAGCGTTGAAATGCTTGCCACAGATGCGCAGTATTTT.

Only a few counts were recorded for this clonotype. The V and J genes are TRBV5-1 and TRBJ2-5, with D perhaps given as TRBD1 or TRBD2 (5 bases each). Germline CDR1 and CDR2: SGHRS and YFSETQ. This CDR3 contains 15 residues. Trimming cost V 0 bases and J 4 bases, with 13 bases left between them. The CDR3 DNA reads TGCGCCAGCAGCTTGGAGGCAGGGAGAGTAGAGACCCAGTACTTC. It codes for CASSLEAGRVETQYF.

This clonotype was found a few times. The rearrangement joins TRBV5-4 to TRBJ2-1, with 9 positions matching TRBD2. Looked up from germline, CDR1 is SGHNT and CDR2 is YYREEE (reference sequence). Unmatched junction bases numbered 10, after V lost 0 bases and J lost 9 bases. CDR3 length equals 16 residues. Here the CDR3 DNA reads TGTGCCAGCAGCTTGGCCAAATTAGCGGGAGTTAGTGAGCAGTTCTTC. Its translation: CASSLAKLAGVSEQFF.

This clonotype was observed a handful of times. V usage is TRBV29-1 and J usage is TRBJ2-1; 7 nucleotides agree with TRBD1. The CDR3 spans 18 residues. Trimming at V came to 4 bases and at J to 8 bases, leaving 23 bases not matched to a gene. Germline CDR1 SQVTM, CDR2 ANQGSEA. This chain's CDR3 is CSVAGTASTTRIPYEQFF. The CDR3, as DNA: TGCAGCGTTGCCGGGACAGCCTCGACTACCCGCATCCCTTATGAGCAGTTCTTC.